Below, 22 T cell receptor beta chains from the same sample are listed, as sequenced in a study of T cells after yellow fever vaccination. MiXCR was run by TCRdb on the 5' RACE reads, yielding one entry per CDR3 protein. The sample shows just under 85,000 distinct CDR3 sequences, 13% of them seen only once. The sequences come from CD8+ T cells not binding an NS4B(214-222) dextramer, sorted from PBMCs, collected less than 25 days after the first yellow fever vaccination. These receptor sequences come from a man between 18 and 35 years old who received the YFV17D yellow fever vaccine.

A few counts support this clonotype. The rearrangement links TRBV6-2 or TRBV6-3 to TRBJ2-1; D unresolved. In germline, CDR1 is MNHEY, CDR2 SVGEGT. The CDR3 extends over 15 amino acids. Trimming took off 5 bases at V and 0 bases at J, with 11 bases between the two ends. CDR3 sequence: CASSPVAISYNEQFF. CDR3 coding DNA: TGTGCCAGCAGTCCAGTCGCCATCTCCTACAATGAGCAGTTCTTC.

The chain recombines TRBV19 with TRBJ2-1; 15 positions agree with TRBD2. The CDR3 runs to 16 residues. V was clipped by 7 bases and J by 7 bases; unmatched bases: 8. Germline CDR1 reads LNHDA; CDR2 reads SQIVND (reference sequence). This chain's CDR3 is CASNPEGLAGGNEQFF. Written as DNA, the CDR3 is TGTGCCAGTAACCCCGAGGGACTAGCGGGGGGAAATGAGCAGTTCTTC.

This clonotype appeared a few times. This chain uses TRBV5-1 with TRBJ1-2, with D possibly being TRBD1 (6 bases). There are 16 residues in the CDR3. In germline, CDR1 is SGHRS, CDR2 YFSETQ. Between the trimmed V and J ends, which lost 2 bases and 2 bases, there was a span of 16 bases. The CDR3 DNA reads as TGCGCCAGCAGCTTCTACACAGGGAGGGAAAACTATGGCTACACCTTC. Its protein is CASSFYTGRENYGYTF.

This sequence joins TRBV12-3 or TRBV12-4 and TRBJ2-3, with D unclear. Between the trimmed V and J ends, which lost 4 bases and 1 base, there was a span of 12 bases. CDR3 length: 15 residues. CDR3 sequence: CASSSPYEGTDTQYF. CDR3 in DNA: TGTGCCAGCAGTTCCCCATACGAGGGCACAGATACGCAGTATTTT.

The CDR3 bases are TGTGCCAGCAGCCCCCGGGGTGGTGGTCAGCCCCAGCATTTT. Amino acids: CASSPRGGGQPQHF. The rearrangement links TRBV9 to TRBJ1-5; no firm D call. V shed 4 bases and J shed 6 bases, with 14 bases lying between them. CDR1 is SGDLS, CDR2 YYNGEE, per germline. The CDR3 loop spans 14 amino acids.

This clonotype was detected ten times or more. The chain carries TRBV6-1 and TRBJ2-1; perhaps TRBD1 as D (6 bases). The CDR3 sequence is 17 residues long. V lost 5 bases and J 7 bases, leaving 24 bases between the germline ends. The germline V gene encodes CDR1 MNHNS and CDR2 SASEGT. CDR3 sequence reads: CASSLRNRAASENEQFF. The CDR3, as DNA: TGTGCCAGCAGTCTTAGAAACAGGGCCGCAAGTGAGAATGAGCAGTTCTTC.

This clonotype has just a few counts. The chain carries TRBV7-9 and TRBJ1-2; D ambiguous. The CDR3 runs 17 residues. CDR1 is SEHNR, CDR2 FQNEAQ, per germline (reference sequence). Deletions cut 4 bases from V and 0 bases from J, with 18 bases between. The CDR3 loop is CASSSLGHRKANYGYTF. The DNA of the CDR3 is TGTGCCAGCAGCTCCCTTGGGCACAGAAAAGCTAACTATGGCTACACCTTC.

This clonotype was seen only a few times. This chain uses TRBV10-3 with TRBJ2-1, with D uncertain. The ends were cut back, 3 bases at V and 8 bases at J, with 11 bases in the middle. The CDR3 spans 13 residues. Germline CDR1 reads ENHRY; CDR2 reads SYGVKD. The CDR3 region has the DNA TGTGCCATCAGTGACCGGTTGCAGGATGAGCAGTTCTTC. This translates into CAISDRLQDEQFF.

The chain employs TRBV7-9 and TRBJ1-3; D unresolved. Trimming stripped 1 base from V and 7 bases from J, with 5 bases between. Germline values: CDR1 SEHNR, CDR2 FQNEAQ (reference sequence). The CDR3 spans 12 residues. Here the CDR3 reads CASSLDRNTIYF. CDR3 nucleotides: TGTGCCAGCAGCTTAGATAGGAACACCATATATTTT.

This clonotype turned up a few times. The V and J genes are TRBV9 and TRBJ2-2; no clear D. Germline lookup yields CDR1 SGDLS and CDR2 YYNGEE. Trimming took 0 bases from V and 7 from J, leaving 7 bases between them. This CDR3 has 13 residues. This CDR3 is CASSVGGIGELFF. DNA of the CDR3: TGTGCCAGCAGCGTAGGAGGAATCGGGGAGCTGTTTTTT.

In its sample, this clonotype was seen a few times. Here the CDR3 DNA reads TGTGCCAGCAGCCCGGAAAGCCGATACATTCAGTACTTC. Translating it yields CASSPESRYIQYF. The rearrangement uses TRBV11-1 and TRBJ2-4; no clear D gene. Trimming stripped 5 bases from V and 8 bases from J, with 13 bases between. CDR1 is SGHAT and CDR2 is FQDESV in the germline V gene (reference sequence). This CDR3 has 13 amino acids. The complete variable domain, with remaining parts taken from reference TRBV11-1 and TRBJ2-4, reads EAEVAQSPRYKITEKSQAVAFWCDPISGHATLYWYRQILGQGPELLVQFQDESVVDDSQLPKDRFSAERLKGVDSTLKIQPAELGDSAMYLCASSPESRYIQYFGAGTRLSVL.

This clonotype turned up a few times. The V and J genes are TRBV7-9 and TRBJ1-4; weak D call: TRBD1 (5 bases). Deletions cut 6 bases from V and 0 bases from J, with 14 bases between. The CDR3 length is 16 residues. Germline-derived CDR1 and CDR2 are SEHNR and FQNEAQ (reference sequence). In DNA, the CDR3 is TGTGCCAGCAGTCGCACGACAGTTGCAACTAATGAAAAACTGTTTTTT. It specifies CASSRTTVATNEKLFF.

The chain couples TRBV4-3 to TRBJ1-3; no definite D call. In germline, CDR1 is LGHNA, CDR2 YSLEER. Trimming pared 0 bases from V and 3 bases from J, leaving 9 bases between. This CDR3 spans 15 amino acids. CDR3 nucleotide sequence: TGCGCCAGCAGCCAAGATCGGAGCCGTGGAAACACCATATATTTT. Translating gives CASSQDRSRGNTIYF.

This chain uses TRBV7-3 with TRBJ1-1; no clear D. Between the trimmed V and J ends, which lost 5 bases and 1 base, there was a span of 14 bases. Germline CDR1 reads SGHTA; CDR2 reads FQGTGA. The CDR3 runs to 15 residues. DNA of the CDR3: TGTGCCAGCAGCCAGGAGGGCAACTCGAACACTGAAGCTTTCTTT. It encodes CASSQEGNSNTEAFF. The full variable domain, its missing parts supplied by reference TRBV7-3 and TRBJ1-1, is GAGVSQTPSNKVTEKGKYVELRCDPISGHTALYWYRQSLGQGPEFLIYFQGTGAADDSGLPNDRFFAVRPEGSVSTLKIQRTERGDSAVYLCASSQEGNSNTEAFFGQGTRLTVV.

V usage is TRBV5-1 and J usage is TRBJ1-2, with D unclear. The V and J ends lost 4 bases and 6 bases respectively, with 16 bases between them. The CDR3 loop spans 14 amino acids. Germline V gene lookup returns CDR1 SGHRS and CDR2 YFSETQ. The CDR3 reads CASSPLGPRDGYTF. CDR3 nucleotides: TGCGCCAGCAGCCCCTTAGGGCCGAGGGATGGCTACACCTTC.

The rearrangement uses TRBV19 and TRBJ2-7, with 10 bases lining up with TRBD1. Trimming took 9 bases from V and 3 from J; bases not matched to a gene: 8. The CDR3 totals 14 residues. In germline, CDR1 is LNHDA, CDR2 SQIVND (reference sequence). CDR3 amino acids: CASRFRDRGYEQYF. The CDR3 DNA reads TGTGCCAGCCGTTTCCGGGACAGGGGCTACGAGCAGTACTTC.

The chain has TRBV7-2 and TRBJ2-5; no definite D call. V was shortened by 8 bases and J by 5 bases, with 9 bases between the two germline ends. CDR1 and CDR2 (germline): SGHTA, FQGNSA. There are 11 residues in the CDR3. CDR3 amino acids: CASRREETQYF. The CDR3 bases are TGTGCCAGCCGCCGTGAGGAGACCCAGTACTTC.

The CDR3 region is CASFEGAHPYSNQPQHF. The CDR3 bases are TGTGCCAGCTTTGAGGGGGCCCACCCGTATAGCAATCAGCCCCAGCATTTT. The chain carries TRBV6-4 and TRBJ1-5, with 7 bases aligning to TRBD1. The CDR3 runs 17 residues. Germline-derived CDR1 and CDR2 are MRHNA and SNTAGT. The J segment lost 0 bases and the V segment lost 8 bases, leaving 13 bases of the junction unmatched.

The chain is built from TRBV27 and TRBJ2-2; D not resolved. From germline, CDR1 is MNHEY and CDR2 SMNVEV (reference sequence). The V end lost 2 bases, the J end lost 10 bases, and 14 bases lay between the germline ends. The CDR3 covers 14 residues. The CDR3 sequence is CASSLAATDVELFF. Written as DNA, the CDR3 is TGTGCCAGCAGTTTAGCCGCTACCGACGTGGAGCTGTTTTTT.

This clonotype was seen a handful of times. J is TRBJ2-1 and V is TRBV2; 9 nucleotides align to TRBD1. Trimming at V came to 10 bases and at J to 2 bases, leaving 15 bases not matched to a gene. There are 17 residues in the CDR3. Germline values: CDR1 SNHLY, CDR2 FYNNEI. This chain's CDR3 is CATGRPTGGAPYNEQFF. CDR3 sequence (DNA): TGTGCCACTGGGCGCCCCACAGGGGGCGCGCCCTACAATGAGCAGTTCTTC.

V and J are TRBV11-2 and TRBJ2-1, with D possibly TRBD1 on 6 matching bases. With 2 bases removed from V and 1 base from J, the gap between germline ends came to 12 bases. Germline loops: CDR1 SGHAT, CDR2 FQNNGV. This CDR3 has 16 amino acids. The DNA for the CDR3 is TGTGCCAGCAGCTTATTCTGGACAGCATCCTACAATGAGCAGTTCTTC. Its translation: CASSLFWTASYNEQFF.

The V gene is TRBV5-1, the J gene TRBJ2-6; D possibly corresponds to TRBD2 (5 bases). Germline CDR1 reads SGHRS; CDR2 reads YFSETQ. Trimming took 7 bases from V and 0 from J, leaving 11 bases between them. This CDR3 has 15 residues. The CDR3 reads CASGFGLSGANVLTF. CDR3 nucleotides: TGCGCCAGCGGATTCGGACTCTCTGGGGCCAACGTCCTGACTTTC.